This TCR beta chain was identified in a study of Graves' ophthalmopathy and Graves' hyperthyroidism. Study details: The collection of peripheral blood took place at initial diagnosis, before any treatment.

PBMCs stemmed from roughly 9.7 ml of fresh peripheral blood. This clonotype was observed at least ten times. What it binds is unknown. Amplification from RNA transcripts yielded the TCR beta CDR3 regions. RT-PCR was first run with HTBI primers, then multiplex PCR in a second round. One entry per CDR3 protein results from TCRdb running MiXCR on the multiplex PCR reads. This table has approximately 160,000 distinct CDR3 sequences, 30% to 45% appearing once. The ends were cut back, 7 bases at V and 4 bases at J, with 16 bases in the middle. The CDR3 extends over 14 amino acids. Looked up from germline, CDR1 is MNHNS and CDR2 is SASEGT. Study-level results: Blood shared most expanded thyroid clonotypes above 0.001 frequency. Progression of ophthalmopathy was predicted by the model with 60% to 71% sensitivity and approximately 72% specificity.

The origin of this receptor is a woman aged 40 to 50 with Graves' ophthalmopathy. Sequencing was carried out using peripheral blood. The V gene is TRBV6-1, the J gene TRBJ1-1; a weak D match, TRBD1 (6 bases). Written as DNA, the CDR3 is TGTGCCAGCACAACAGGGCTAGGTAGCACTGAAGCTTTCTTT. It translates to CASTTGLGSTEAFF.